This TCR beta chain emerged from a study of radiation and T cells in renal cell carcinoma. Study-level results: No pretreatment tumor biopsies were available for baseline clonotypes.

Germline V lookup: CDR1 ENHRY, CDR2 SYGVKD. V was shortened by 0 bases and J by 8 bases, with 11 bases between the two germline ends. The CDR3 has 14 amino acids. The time point: blood 2 weeks post-SBRT. As to treatment: 15 Gy SBRT to primary tumor, nephrectomy 4 weeks later. The protocol was immunoSEQ multiplex PCR, while the TCRdb copy is restricted to in-frame clones and leaves out a portion. In the table there are around 120,000 clones, around four fifths of which are singletons. A note on this clone: Its antigen remains unidentified.

The material was blood, obtained from a patient whose treatment included radiotherapy and nephrectomy. This TCR derives from a woman aged 55-75 years with renal cell carcinoma. The rearrangement uses TRBV10-3 and TRBJ2-1, with D hard to call. CDR3 sequence reads: CAISESRVIDEQFF. In DNA, the CDR3 is TGTGCCATCAGTGAGTCTCGGGTTATAGATGAGCAGTTCTTC.